This TCR beta chain emerged from a study of blood T cell repertoires in COVID-19. There are 14 residues in the CDR3. J lost 4 bases, V lost 3 bases, and 5 bases had no gene match. Germline V gene data show CDR1 as LNHDA and CDR2 as SQIVND (reference sequence). In its sample, this clone was seen once. Clones were sequenced by immunoSEQ multiplex PCR, and TCRdb holds only the in-frame ones, with some missing. The sample holds hundreds of thousands of clones, roughly 90% seen once. Sequenced material: PBMCs or T cells enriched from blood (not recorded which). This sequence was found in a man aged 40-49 years who had recovered from COVID-19. The chain carries TRBV19 and TRBJ1-2; 7 nucleotides match TRBD1. The CDR3 DNA sequence: TGTGCCAGTAGTATCTGGGGACAGCCCTATGGCTACACCTTC. Residues: CASSIWGQPYGYTF. Drawing the rest from reference TRBV19 and TRBJ1-2, the complete variable domain is DGGITQSPKYLFRKEGQNVTLSCEQNLNHDAMYWYRQDPGQGLRLIYYSQIVNDFQKGDIAEGYSVSREKKESFPLTVTSAQKNPTAFYLCASSIWGQPYGYTFGSGTRLTVV.